This T cell receptor (beta chain) is drawn from a study of cytomegalovirus exposure and HLA in healthy donors (dated by TCRdb to about 2017). Context from the whole study: An earlier analysis of approximately 640 of the donors reported about 250 Gb of sequence data and around 120 million unique TCR beta sequences from 190 million or so T cells. Of the roughly 390 genotyped donors, more than 75% were placed in the genetic ancestry cluster associated with self-reported Caucasian donors. HLA typing included class I and class II loci at four-digit resolution. Along with the approximately 700-subject first cohort, a separate validation cohort of over 90 different subjects was used. Genome-wide SNP genotypes for about 60% of the roughly 700 donors were used in a later genetic analysis, which treated that subset as a discovery cohort. The study was designed to test whether signatures of past pathogen exposure could be identified by cataloging public T cell receptors. Donor age, sex, ethnicity and CMV serostatus were collected together with the repertoire data. An early release covering around 630 HLA-typed donors comprised roughly 300 gigabases of sequencing data and roughly 85 million unique TCR sequences. To study patterns of TCR occurrence, a later analysis re-analyzed previously published TCR beta repertoires from 600 to 750 donors and added high-resolution HLA genotyping. Roughly five DR-DQ haplotypes were handled as single units for association and clustering because linkage in the cohort was strong. To predict cytomegalovirus infection status, the study brought together high-throughput TCR immunosequencing, statistical association of individual TCRs with disease status, and machine learning. The later analysis used no new phenotypic data to find candidate immune exposures, relying instead on TCR beta sequences and their occurrence across donors. Every repertoire in the discovery cohort had been generated on one and the same sequencing platform. Typing coverage differed by locus: A, B, C, DRB1 and DQB1 were typed in roughly 629-630 donors, DQA1 in around 500, DPA1 in some 610, and DPB1 in 400 to 490. The study profiled the T cell repertoires of hundreds of subjects by immunosequencing and related them to cytomegalovirus serostatus. On average, 235,054 unique TCR beta nucleotide sequences were sequenced per donor among more than 350 genotyped donors of the cohort, with around 19% of those sequences being non-productive. An earlier analysis of around 640 of the donors used high-throughput TCR beta sequencing to judge whether each TCR beta V gene segment behaved as functional or pseudogenic.

In total, about 650 healthy bone marrow donors made up the cohort. All cohort members were sampled while nominally healthy, although unrecorded immune exposures were likely present. The donor tested CMV seropositive, placing the donor among the 289 seropositive members of the cohort. A peripheral blood sample was collected from each donor, and TCR beta sequencing was performed on peripheral blood mononuclear cells. The Qiagen DNeasy Blood Extraction Kit was used to extract genomic DNA from the blood cell samples. Results and caveats for the whole study, not just this receptor: The presence/absence analyses assumed that sequencing depth was roughly uniform across donors, and that assumption may not be true. In a later analysis, TCR association rates were found to vary across HLA loci, with the most associated TCRs seen for DRB1 alleles and the fewest for HLA-C alleles. Linkage disequilibrium might explain the correlated functional status among segregating V segments, but an unknown experimental factor could not be ruled out. Strong co-occurrence of HLA alleles, especially DR and DQ, made assigning TCR associations to individual alleles difficult. The sequencing pipeline was judged likely to have produced a cluster of highly shared sequence variants as a technical artifact. The authors suggested that the approach could potentially be extended to other disease states and immunological phenotypes. A later analysis reported that several top co-occurrence clusters appeared linked to parvovirus B19, influenza, CMV and Epstein-Barr virus. A few of the identified cytomegalovirus-associated TCR beta chains were confirmed in vitro to be specific for cytomegalovirus antigens. A later analysis found that HLA-associated TCR beta chains were more clonally expanded and had lower generation probabilities than equally common non-associated chains. At a false discovery rate of 0.05, a later analysis linked about 17,000 TCR beta sequences to specific HLA alleles. The only immune exposure information available for the cohort was CMV serostatus. The earlier analysis of about 600 of the donors excluded roughly 17 rarely observed V segments, including chromosome 9 orphons, because counts were too low. The 87-base-pair reads could not distinguish some IMGT-functional V segments, including TRBV6-2 and TRBV6-3, so those segments were excluded. A later analysis found that most CMV-associated TCR beta chains appeared HLA-restricted, with HLA associations seemingly driven largely by CMV exposure. The study listed 164 TCR beta chains as associated with cytomegalovirus. In an earlier analysis of more than 450 of the donors, most TCR beta V segments were observed in productive rearrangements about 90% or about 30% of the time, broadly matching IMGT annotations. Most TCR sequences were seen in very few donors, while some public TCRs were found in many individuals. The cohort was sequenced for TCR beta chains only, and without alpha or paired-chain data the features that could be detected were limited. The classifier was reported to diagnose cytomegalovirus status with high specificity and sensitivity in both the original cohort and the validation cohort. In a later genetic analysis, fewer N-insertions in productive TCRs were reported among donors in an Asian-associated ancestry cluster than the roughly 640-donor mean. Because some donors lacked HLA typing at each locus, the association tests relied only on the typed subset. In a later genetic analysis, a missense DCLRE1C variant was associated with V-gene and J-gene trimming of TCR beta chains, and the association was replicated in an independent cohort. A further reported finding was that TCR beta sequences accurately predicted the HLA-A and HLA-B alleles for most subjects in the first cohort.

Receptor amplification or capture employed the immunoSEQ multiplex PCR assay. The multiplex PCR relied on a mix of 60 forward primers for TCR Vbeta segments and 13 reverse primers for TCR Jbeta segments. Amplification of the CDR3 region of rearranged TCR beta genes was performed with a multiplex PCR assay on genomic DNA. On the Illumina HiSeq System, the amplified TCR beta libraries were sequenced as 87-base-pair reads. The source study handled its data this way. Across the 600 to 700 repertoires, a later analysis counted 80 million or so unique TCR beta chains, around 11 million of which were shared by at least two donors. Raw reads were error-corrected and collapsed into unique sequences by a nearest-neighbor algorithm in which closely related sequences were merged to remove PCR and sequencing errors. To assign V, D and J gene segments, CDR3 sequences were aligned to IMGT reference sequences. Each retained sequence needed at least a six-nucleotide match to both a V gene segment and a J gene segment. Rearrangements were classified as productive when the CDR3 lacked stop codons and remained in frame with V and J, and all other rearrangements were classified as non-productive. CDR3 was defined according to IMGT convention as the region running from the second conserved V-encoded cysteine to the conserved J-encoded phenylalanine. The earlier analysis of approximately 590 of the donors excluded any sequence lacking an unambiguous match to a single V gene segment. An earlier analysis of just under 600 of the donors called V segments functional above 56.7% productive rearrangements and segregating when the between-donor standard deviation exceeded 5%. A statistical classification framework was built to diagnose cytomegalovirus status from the catalog of TCR beta chain sequences. V and J gene assignment, in a later analysis, came from comparing TCR nucleotide sequences with IMGT/GENE-DB human TR gene sequences. In a later analysis, CDR3 sequences and most-parsimonious VDJ recombination scenarios were assigned using the TCRdist pipeline. In a later analysis, each TCR beta chain was defined by its CDR3 amino acid sequence together with its V-gene family, and reads lacking a unique V-gene family were excluded. A later analysis removed several hundred highly shared, low-generation-probability nucleotide sequences to deal with suspected cross-contamination and a sequencing artifact. A later analysis calculated a clonal expansion index for each public chain from normalized within-repertoire ranks of inferred template counts. A later analysis computed generation probabilities with a VDJ recombination model fitted to out-of-frame rearrangements, and checked the results against IGoR. A later analysis scored TCR-TCR, TCR-HLA and TCR-CMV co-occurrence with hypergeometric tests, applying a repertoire-size bias correction to TCR pairs. False discovery rates were estimated in a later analysis by permuting HLA or CMV assignments 20 times. A later analysis grouped co-occurring TCRs with DBSCAN, adding TCRdist sequence similarity when clustering within HLA-allele-positive subsets. For co-occurrence clustering, repertoires with fewer than 30,000 or more than 120,000 public chains were excluded, along with 5 or 6 repertoires with anomalous nucleotide sharing. This immuneACCESS table, as held by TCRdb, lists in-frame sequences with V and J called but not all clones. Of the missing ones, under half trace to an unresolved V gene in checked studies; the others have no known cause. Clone size and the V and J calls come from that table; the DNA yielded D and trimming. In all, the sample holds about 130,000 clones, and around 78% of those were seen once. The top ten clonotypes cover around 20% of the sample.

The trim is 0 bases for V and 0 bases for J, with a gap of 10 bases between the germline ends. The CDR3 starts with the cysteine, ends with the phenylalanine, and has 15 residues. Only the CDR3 portion is preserved as DNA: 45 bases, with reading frame beginning at the first base. From a lookup of the germline V gene, CDR1 and CDR2 are SGHDT and YYEEEE. On this clone itself: There is no known antigen for this receptor. Qualities for individual bases were not recorded, and no much larger clone is one base off.

The sample taken for sequencing was PBMCs. This TCR was recovered from a man between 18 and 29 years old in good health and CMV-seropositive. The sequence joins TRBV5-6 to TRBJ2-7, with the D gene call left open. The DNA sequence is given as TGTGCCAGCAGCTTGGGGGTACAGTACTCCTACGAGCAGTACTTC. It translates as CASSLGVQYSYEQYF.